This entry features one T cell receptor beta chain sequence. This entry is derived from a study of cytotoxic CD8 clonotypes in ibrutinib-treated CLL. Generated by immunoSEQ multiplex PCR, the TCRdb table keeps only in-frame clones and is missing some. The sample has about 160,000 clones, roughly 80% seen once; the top ten hold roughly 4.5%. The germline V and J ends were trimmed by 7 bases and 8 bases, with 15 bases remaining between them. The CDR3 totals 13 residues. CDR1 and CDR2 from the germline V gene are SNHLY and FYNNEI. The sequencing used PBMCs, collected after 24 months of ibrutinib treatment. The chain is built from TRBV2 and TRBJ2-1; no clear D. The source is a human donor with chronic lymphocytic leukemia. This CDR3 reads CASTAVPRHEQFF. The CDR3, as DNA: TGTGCCAGCACGGCGGTACCTCGGCATGAGCAGTTCTTC.